This section outlines one TCR beta chain sequence together with its context. Antigen: not known. This CDR3 is built from 14 residues. V was trimmed by 3 bases and J by 1 base, leaving 7 bases between them. Germline CDR1 and CDR2: PRHDT and FYEKMQ (reference sequence). These data come from a study of T cell responses to AZD1222 COVID-19 vaccine. Findings and caveats of the study: Nearly half of spike-specific TCRs reportedly target unmutated variant regions.

The method was immunoSEQ multiplex PCR; TCRdb's version includes in-frame clones alone and lacks a portion of them. The top ten clones hold approximately 7% of a sample with some 130,000 clones, 85% to 95% of them seen once. This receptor was taken from an adult who received the AZD1222 COVID-19 vaccine. The sequencing used peripheral blood, collected 28 days after the second AZD1222 dose. The V gene is TRBV13, the J gene TRBJ2-1; TRBD1 or TRBD2 may be the D gene (5 bases each). CDR3 DNA sequence: TGTGCCAGCAGCTTCTGGGGGTCCTACAATGAGCAGTTCTTC. Translating gives CASSFWGSYNEQFF.